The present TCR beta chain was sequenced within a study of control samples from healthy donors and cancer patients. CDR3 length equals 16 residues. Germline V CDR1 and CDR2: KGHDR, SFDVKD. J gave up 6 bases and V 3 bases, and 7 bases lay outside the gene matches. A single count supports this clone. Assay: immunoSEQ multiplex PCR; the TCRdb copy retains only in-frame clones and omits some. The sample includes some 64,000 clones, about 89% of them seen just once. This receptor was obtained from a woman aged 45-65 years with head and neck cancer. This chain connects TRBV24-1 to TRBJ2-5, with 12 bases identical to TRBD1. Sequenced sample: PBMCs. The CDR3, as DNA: TGTGCCACCAGTGATCCGGGACAGGGGGCTCATCAGACCCAGTACTTC. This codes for CATSDPGQGAHQTQYF.